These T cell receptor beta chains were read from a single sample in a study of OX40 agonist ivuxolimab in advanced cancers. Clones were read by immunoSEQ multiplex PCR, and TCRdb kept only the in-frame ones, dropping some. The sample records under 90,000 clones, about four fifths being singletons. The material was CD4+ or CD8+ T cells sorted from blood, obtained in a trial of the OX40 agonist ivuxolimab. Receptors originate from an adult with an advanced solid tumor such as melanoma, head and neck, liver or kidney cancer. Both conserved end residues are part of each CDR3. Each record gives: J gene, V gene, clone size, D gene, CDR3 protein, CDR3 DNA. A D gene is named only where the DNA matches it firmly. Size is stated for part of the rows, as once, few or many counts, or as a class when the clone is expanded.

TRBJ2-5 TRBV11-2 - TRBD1 CASRQGQETQYF TGTGCCAGCAGACAGGGGCAAGAGACCCAGTACTTC
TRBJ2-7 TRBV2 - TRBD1 CASSRTGGGEQYF TGTGCCAGCAGTAGGACAGGGGGCGGTGAGCAGTACTTC
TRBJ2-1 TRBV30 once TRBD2 CAWSNSGSSYNEQFF TGTGCCTGGAGCAATAGCGGGAGCTCCTACAATGAGCAGTTCTTC
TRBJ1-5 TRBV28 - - CASSFGTRIRQPQHF TGTGCCAGCAGTTTCGGGACGCGAATTCGTCAGCCCCAGCATTTT
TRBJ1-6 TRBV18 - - CASSRQVGGDSPLHF TGTGCCAGCTCTCGACAGGTGGGAGGGGATTCACCCCTCCACTTT
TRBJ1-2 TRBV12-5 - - CASRLFNYGYTF TGTGCTAGTAGGCTGTTCAACTATGGCTACACCTTC
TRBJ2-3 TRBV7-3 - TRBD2 CASSSGLGADTQYF TGTGCCAGCAGCTCGGGACTAGGAGCAGATACGCAGTATTTT
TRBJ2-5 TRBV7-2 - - CASSLVRGSVGGETQYF TGTGCCAGCAGCTTAGTGAGGGGGAGTGTGGGCGGCGAGACCCAGTACTTC
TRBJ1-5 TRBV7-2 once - CASSLNRHQPQHF TGTGCCAGCAGCTTAAATCGGCATCAGCCCCAGCATTTT
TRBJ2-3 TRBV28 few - CASSSHGVGGASDTQYF TGTGCCAGCAGTTCCCACGGGGTAGGGGGAGCTTCAGATACGCAGTATTTT
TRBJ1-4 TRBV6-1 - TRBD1 CASSWTRDRYEKLFF TGTGCCAGCAGCTGGACGCGGGACAGATATGAAAAACTGTTTTTT
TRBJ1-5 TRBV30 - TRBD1 CACLGDSINQPQHF TGTGCCTGTCTCGGGGACAGTATCAATCAGCCCCAGCATTTT
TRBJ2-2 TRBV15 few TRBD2 CATASPPRGGELFF TGTGCCACCGCGTCTCCCCCGCGGGGGGGGGAGCTGTTTTTT
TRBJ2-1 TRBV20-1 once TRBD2 CSASGRAEQFF TGCAGTGCTAGCGGGAGGGCCGAGCAGTTCTTC
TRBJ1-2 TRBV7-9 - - CASSSPPGTAREGYTF TGTGCCAGCAGCTCACCCCCTGGGACGGCCCGGGAGGGCTACACCTTC
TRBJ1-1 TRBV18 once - CASSTQPGRRSRNTEAFF TGTGCCAGCTCAACCCAGCCGGGACGCCGGTCCCGGAACACTGAAGCTTTCTTT
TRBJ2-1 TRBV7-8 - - CASSLGQQYYPFNEQFF TGTGCCAGCAGCTTAGGACAGCAATACTACCCATTCAATGAGCAGTTCTTC
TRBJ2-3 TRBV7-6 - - CASSFRQSTDTQYF TGTGCCAGCAGCTTTCGGCAGAGCACAGATACGCAGTATTTT
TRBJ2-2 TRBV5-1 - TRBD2 CASSLDSGRTVGELFF TGCGCCAGCAGCTTGGATAGCGGGAGAACGGTCGGGGAGCTGTTTTTT
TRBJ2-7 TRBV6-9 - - CASSYKQTEQYF TGTGCCAGCAGTTATAAGCAGACCGAGCAGTACTTC
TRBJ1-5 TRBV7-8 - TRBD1 CASSGQGGGNQPQHF TGTGCCAGCAGCGGACAGGGGGGTGGCAATCAGCCCCAGCATTTT
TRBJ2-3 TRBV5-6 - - CASSLDVTHTDTQYF TGTGCCAGCAGCTTGGACGTGACACACACAGATACGCAGTATTTT
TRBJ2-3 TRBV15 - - CATSSLRGGVGTDTQYF TGTGCCACCAGCAGCCTGAGAGGGGGGGTAGGCACAGATACGCAGTATTTT
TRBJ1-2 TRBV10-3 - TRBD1 CAIRGDRENYGYTF TGTGCCATCAGGGGAGACAGGGAAAACTATGGCTACACCTTC
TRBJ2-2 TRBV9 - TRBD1 CASSSRDRGTGELFF TGTGCCAGCAGCTCCCGGGACAGGGGCACCGGGGAGCTGTTTTTT
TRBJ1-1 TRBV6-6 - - CASLSGHPVTEAFF TGTGCCAGCTTGTCGGGACACCCTGTCACTGAAGCTTTCTTT
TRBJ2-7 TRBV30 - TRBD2 CAWSRGGSSYEQYF TGTGCCTGGAGTAGGGGCGGGAGCTCCTACGAGCAGTACTTC
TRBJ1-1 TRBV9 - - CASSVVTGREAFF TGTGCCAGCAGCGTAGTTACAGGGAGAGAAGCTTTCTTT
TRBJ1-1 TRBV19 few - CASTRMGDNTEAFF TGTGCCAGTACTCGCATGGGGGATAACACTGAAGCTTTCTTT
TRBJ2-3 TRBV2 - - CASSEEAMRAQYF TGTGCCAGCAGTGAAGAGGCAATGCGGGCGCAGTATTTT
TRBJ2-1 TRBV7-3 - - CASSRDRGRNEQFF TGTGCCAGCAGCCGCGACCGGGGGCGGAATGAGCAGTTCTTC
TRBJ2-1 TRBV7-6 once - CASSLAGQSNEQFF TGTGCCAGCAGCTTAGCAGGACAGTCCAATGAGCAGTTCTTC
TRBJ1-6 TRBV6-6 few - CASSAEVTYSPLHF TGTGCCAGCAGTGCGGAGGTGACCTATTCACCCCTCCACTTT
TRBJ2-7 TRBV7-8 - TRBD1 CASSFRQGFYEQYF TGTGCCAGCAGCTTCCGACAGGGGTTCTACGAGCAGTACTTC
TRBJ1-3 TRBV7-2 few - CASSSPDTSSGNTIYF TGTGCCAGCAGCTCCCCGGACACCAGCTCTGGAAACACCATATATTTT
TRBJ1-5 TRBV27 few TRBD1 CASKGGTGSQPQHF TGTGCCAGCAAAGGGGGGACAGGTAGCCAGCCCCAGCATTTT
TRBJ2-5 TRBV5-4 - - CASSLPPRLGKETQYF TGTGCCAGCAGCTTGCCCCCTAGACTAGGAAAAGAGACCCAGTACTTC
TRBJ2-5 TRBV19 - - CASSTRVRETQYF TGTGCCAGTAGTACGAGAGTCAGGGAGACCCAGTACTTC
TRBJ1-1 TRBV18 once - CASSPQRQNTEAFF TGTGCCAGCTCACCGCAACGGCAGAACACTGAAGCTTTCTTT
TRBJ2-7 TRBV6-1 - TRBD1 CANPNRDRVYEQYF TGTGCCAACCCGAATCGGGACAGGGTCTACGAGCAGTACTTC
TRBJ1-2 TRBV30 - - CAWGGRQLSPSYGYTF TGTGCCTGGGGAGGAAGACAGCTGAGCCCGAGCTATGGCTACACCTTC
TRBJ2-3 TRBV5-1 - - CASSLAGLPDTQYF TGCGCCAGCAGCTTGGCCGGGCTCCCAGATACGCAGTATTTT
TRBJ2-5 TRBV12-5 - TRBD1 CASGLGGQGRETQYF TGTGCTAGTGGTTTGGGGGGACAGGGGAGGGAGACCCAGTACTTC
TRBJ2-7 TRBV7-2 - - CASSLISSDSYEQYF TGTGCCAGCAGCTTAATTTCATCCGACTCCTACGAGCAGTACTTC
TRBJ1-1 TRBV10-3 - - CAITRGKSSTEAFF TGTGCCATCACGAGGGGGAAGTCGTCCACTGAAGCTTTCTTT
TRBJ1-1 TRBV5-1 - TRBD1 CASSLDLQGRDTEAFF TGCGCCAGCAGCTTGGACCTACAGGGGAGAGACACTGAAGCTTTCTTT
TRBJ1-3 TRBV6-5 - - CASSYSGRSSGNTIYF TGTGCCAGCAGTTACAGCGGGAGAAGCTCTGGAAACACCATATATTTT
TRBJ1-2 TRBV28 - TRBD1 CASSSPRQGKSYGYTF TGTGCCAGCAGCTCCCCCCGACAGGGGAAAAGTTATGGCTACACCTTC
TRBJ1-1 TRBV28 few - CASSLSFEAFF TGTGCCAGCAGTTTATCTTTTGAAGCTTTCTTT
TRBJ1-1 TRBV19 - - CASQTQTGNTEAFF TGTGCCAGTCAGACTCAGACAGGGAACACTGAAGCTTTCTTT
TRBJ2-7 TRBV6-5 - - CASSQKRISYEQYF TGTGCCAGCAGTCAAAAACGGATCTCCTACGAGCAGTACTTC
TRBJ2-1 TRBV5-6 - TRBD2 CASKLAGGRGQFF TGTGCCAGCAAACTAGCGGGAGGGAGGGGGCAGTTCTTC
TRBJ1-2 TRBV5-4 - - CASRAGGYNYGYTF TGTGCCAGCAGGGCCGGGGGCTATAACTATGGCTACACCTTC
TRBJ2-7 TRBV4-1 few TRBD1 CASSHPTGQYEQYF TGCGCCAGCAGCCACCCGACAGGGCAATACGAGCAGTACTTC
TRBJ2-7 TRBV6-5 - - CASSYSPGGYNEQYF TGTGCCAGCAGTTACTCTCCGGGGGGCTACAATGAGCAGTACTTC